This passage covers 9 T cell receptor beta chains from one sample sequenced in a study of T cell responses to AZD1222 COVID-19 vaccine. The repertoire was sequenced with immunoSEQ multiplex PCR; TCRdb's copy has only in-frame clones and lacks some. The sample lists 95,000 to 150,000 clones, approximately 88% occurring once. Sequenced here: peripheral blood, sampled on day 0 of AZD1222 vaccination. The receptors shown here come from an adult in good health.

V and J are TRBV25-1 and TRBJ1-5; D may be TRBD1 (5 bases). Germline values: CDR1 MGHDK, CDR2 SYGVNS. This CDR3 has 15 amino acids. V lost 2 bases, J lost 0 bases, and 8 bases lay in between. This chain's CDR3 is CASSEGTYSNQPQHF. The CDR3 DNA sequence: TGTGCCAGCAGTGAAGGGACCTATAGCAATCAGCCCCAGCATTTT.

This sequence joins TRBV7-2 and TRBJ2-7, with 7 bases that match TRBD1. CDR1 and CDR2 from the germline V gene are SGHTA and FQGNSA. This CDR3 contains 15 residues. With V trimmed by 1 base and J by 2 bases, 5 bases remained unmatched. The CDR3 DNA sequence: TGTGCCAGCAGCTTAGACCCAGGGGGAACCTACGAGCAGTACTTC. As protein: CASSLDPGGTYEQYF. The full variable domain, with the rest looked up from reference TRBV7-2 and TRBJ2-7, is GAGVSQSPSNKVTEKGKDVELRCDPISGHTALYWYRQSLGQGLEFLIYFQGNSAPDKSGLPSDRFSAERTGGSVSTLTIQRTQQEDSAVYLCASSLDPGGTYEQYFGPGTRLTVT.

CDR3 bases: TGTGCCAGTAGTACCCACCGTGACAGGGGAAATCAGCCCCAGCATTTT. This sequence encodes CASSTHRDRGNQPQHF. The chain is built from TRBV19 and TRBJ1-5; 8 nucleotides agree with TRBD1. CDR3 length: 16 residues. V trimming: 4 bases; J trimming: 4 bases; junction bases outside the gene matches: 9. Germline V gives CDR1 LNHDA, CDR2 SQIVND (reference sequence).

The chain is built from TRBV2 and TRBJ1-2, with no clear D. The germline CDR1 and CDR2 sequences are SNHLY and FYNNEI. The V end was cut by 6 bases, the J end by 8 bases, with 16 bases between. The CDR3 is 13 amino acids. CDR3 region: CASRTDRASGYTF. Here the CDR3 DNA reads TGTGCCAGCAGAACGGACCGGGCCTCCGGCTACACCTTC.

The gene calls are TRBV7-9 and TRBJ2-7; either TRBD1 or TRBD2 may supply D (5 bases each). This CDR3 contains 14 residues. Looked up from germline, CDR1 is SEHNR and CDR2 is FQNEAQ (reference sequence). Trimming stripped 4 bases from V and 2 bases from J, with 12 bases between. CDR3 region: CASSSGRDAYEQYF. CDR3 bases: TGTGCCAGCAGCTCCGGACGGGACGCCTACGAGCAGTACTTC.

The rearrangement uses TRBV28 and TRBJ1-3, with D perhaps matching TRBD1 (6 bases). Between the trimmed V and J ends, which lost 7 bases and 2 bases, there was a span of 18 bases. This CDR3 contains 16 residues. In germline, CDR1 is MDHEN, CDR2 SYDVKM. CDR3 sequence: CASKEGGYRAGNTIYF. In DNA form, the CDR3 reads TGTGCCAGCAAAGAGGGGGGATACAGGGCTGGAAACACCATATATTTT.

The genes are TRBV25-1 and TRBJ2-1; 11 bases map to TRBD2. The CDR3 spans 15 residues. V lost 1 base to trimming and J lost 7 bases; unmatched junction nucleotides: 3. The germline V gene encodes CDR1 MGHDK and CDR2 SYGVNS. CDR3 sequence reads: CASSEWTSGSNEQFF. DNA of the CDR3: TGTGCCAGCAGTGAATGGACTAGCGGGTCTAATGAGCAGTTCTTC.

The CDR3: CASRGTVPNSPLHF. CDR3 nucleotide sequence: TGCGCCAGCAGGGGAACAGTTCCAAATTCACCCCTCCACTTT. V gene TRBV5-1 combines with J gene TRBJ1-6, with no clear D. Trimming removed 5 bases at V and 7 bases at J, with 13 bases between. The CDR3 is 14 amino acids. The V gene's germline CDR1 is SGHRS and CDR2 YFSETQ.

This clone appeared a single time. The V and J genes are TRBV28 and TRBJ1-6, with D possibly TRBD1 on 5 matching bases. CDR1 and CDR2 (germline): MDHEN, SYDVKM. The CDR3 runs to 17 residues. Trimming cost V 6 bases and J 0 bases, with 15 bases left between them. Here the CDR3 reads CASSSLGQSSYNSPLHF. The CDR3 DNA reads as TGTGCCAGCAGCTCCCTGGGGCAAAGCTCCTATAATTCACCCCTCCACTTT. Supplemented by reference TRBV28 and TRBJ1-6, the full variable domain reads DVKVTQSSRYLVKRTGEKVFLECVQDMDHENMFWYRQDPGLGLRLIYFSYDVKMKEKGDIPEGYSVSREKKERFSLILESASTNQTSMYLCASSSLGQSSYNSPLHFGNGTRLTVT.